These 22 T cell receptor beta chains were sequenced from one sample in a study of T cells in Graves' hyperthyroidism and ophthalmopathy. Template material for amplifying TCR beta CDR3 regions consisted of RNA transcripts. The HTBI primer set drove a first-round RT-PCR of the TCR CDR3. TCRdb re-analysed the multiplex PCR reads in MiXCR, keeping a single row per CDR3 protein. The sample includes about 720,000 distinct CDR3 sequences, 16% of them seen just once. The sequenced sample consisted of blood. All receptors come from a man younger than 30 with Graves' hyperthyroidism.

This clonotype occurred many times. The chain joins TRBV11-1 to TRBJ2-7; 11 nucleotides agree with TRBD2. CDR1 is SGHAT and CDR2 is FQDESV in the germline V gene (reference sequence). The CDR3 spans 15 residues. V shed 1 base and J 4 bases; nucleotides not matched to a gene: 3. CDR3 bases: TGTGCCAGCAGCTTAGAGACTAGCGGGACTTACGAGCAGTACTTC. This translates into CASSLETSGTYEQYF.

This chain joins TRBV6-5 and TRBJ1-4; the D is unclear. V gave up 0 bases and J gave up 0 bases, with 8 bases separating them. Germline loops: CDR1 MNHEY, CDR2 SVGAGI. The CDR3 is made up of 16 amino acids. In nucleotides, the CDR3 is TGTGCCAGCAGTTACTCCGTAAGACCAACTAATGAAAAACTGTTTTTT. This codes for CASSYSVRPTNEKLFF.

This clonotype has just a few counts. The rearrangement joins TRBV20-1 to TRBJ2-7; 8 nucleotides match TRBD2. The CDR3 extends over 16 amino acids. Germline CDR1 and CDR2: DFQATT and SNEGSKA (reference sequence). The J segment lost 0 bases and the V segment lost 0 bases, leaving 7 bases of the junction unmatched. CDR3 in amino acids: CSARDHAGGSSYEQYF. CDR3 sequence (DNA): TGCAGTGCTAGAGATCATGCGGGGGGTAGCTCCTACGAGCAGTACTTC.

This clonotype showed up many times. The genes are TRBV12-3 or TRBV12-4 and TRBJ1-1; tentatively, D is TRBD1 (5 bases). The CDR3 spans 13 residues. The ends were cut back, 0 bases at V and 8 bases at J, with 10 bases in the middle. CDR3 bases: TGTGCCAGCAGTTTAGCGAGGACAACCGAAGCTTTCTTT. It specifies CASSLARTTEAFF.

At least ten counts were recorded for this clonotype. The chain recombines TRBV15 with TRBJ1-2, with a weak D call TRBD1 (6 bases). CDR1 LNHNV and CDR2 YYDKDF come from the germline V gene (reference sequence). The V and J ends lost 0 bases and 4 bases respectively, with 12 bases between them. This CDR3 has 15 amino acids. CDR3 bases: TGTGCCACCAGCAGAGACGGACAGAATTCCTATGGCTACACCTTC. It specifies CATSRDGQNSYGYTF.

The rearrangement joins TRBV19 to TRBJ1-5; no clear D gene. The germline CDR1 and CDR2 sequences are LNHDA and SQIVND (reference sequence). V lost 6 bases and J 2 bases, leaving 17 bases between the germline ends. This CDR3 contains 16 residues. The CDR3 loop reads CASSPPRFGGNQPQHF. CDR3 sequence (DNA): TGTGCCAGTAGCCCCCCCCGATTTGGTGGCAATCAGCCCCAGCATTTT.

CDR3 bases: TGTGCCACCAGCCGTTATAGGGGTACCGAAAACATTCAGTACTTC. The encoded protein is CATSRYRGTENIQYF. V usage is TRBV15 and J usage is TRBJ2-4, with a possible D match to TRBD1 (5 bases). Germline V gene sequence: CDR1 LNHNV, CDR2 YYDKDF (reference sequence). Trimming took 5 bases from V and 5 from J, leaving 16 bases between them. The CDR3 is 15 amino acids.

This clonotype was seen a handful of times. The rearrangement joins TRBV6-2 or TRBV6-3 to TRBJ2-1; 9 nucleotides agree with TRBD1. Unmatched junction bases numbered 18, after V lost 2 bases and J lost 7 bases. CDR3 length equals 19 residues. Germline CDR1 reads MNHEY; CDR2 reads SVGEGT. The CDR3 DNA follows: TGTGCCAGCAGTTACCCGGACAGGGGCGGCGGAACGGTTTGGAATGAGCAGTTCTTC. Translation: CASSYPDRGGGTVWNEQFF.

V usage is TRBV13 and J usage is TRBJ2-1, with 7 bases aligning to TRBD1. V was clipped by 4 bases and J by 4 bases; unmatched bases: 10. The length of the CDR3 is 16 residues. In germline, CDR1 is PRHDT, CDR2 FYEKMQ (reference sequence). Here the CDR3 reads CASSSRDSEEYNEQFF. The CDR3 DNA follows: TGTGCCAGCAGCTCCCGGGACAGTGAAGAGTACAATGAGCAGTTCTTC.

This clonotype was recorded a few times. The gene calls are TRBV7-6 and TRBJ2-3; the D call may be TRBD1 or TRBD2 (5 bases each). Trimming pared 5 bases from V and 5 bases from J, leaving 17 bases between. CDR1 and CDR2 from the germline V gene are SGHVS and FNYEAQ. This CDR3 region has 15 residues. The CDR3 protein is CASSPYSVGGDTQYF. Here the CDR3 DNA reads TGTGCCAGCAGCCCCTATTCGGTTGGGGGAGATACGCAGTATTTT. Filled out from reference TRBV7-6 and TRBJ2-3, the complete variable domain reads GAGVSQSPRYKVTKRGQDVALRCDPISGHVSLYWYRQALGQGPEFLTYFNYEAQQDKSGLPNDRFSAERPEGSISTLTIQRTEQRDSAMYRCASSPYSVGGDTQYFGPGTRLTVL.

This clonotype was counted between two and nine times. This chain connects TRBV15 to TRBJ1-4; the D is unclear. The germline V gene has CDR1 LNHNV and CDR2 YYDKDF (reference sequence). Between the trimmed V and J ends, which lost 1 base and 8 bases, there was a span of 17 bases. The CDR3 runs to 16 residues. This chain's CDR3 is CATSRVGEAGWEKLFF. The CDR3 DNA is TGTGCCACCAGCAGAGTAGGAGAGGCGGGATGGGAAAAACTGTTTTTT.

This clonotype has more than one count but fewer than ten. The CDR3 is CAWSGRAGPVGGELFF. The CDR3 DNA sequence: TGTGCCTGGAGCGGTAGGGCGGGTCCCGTTGGCGGGGAGCTGTTTTTT. The chain uses TRBV30 and TRBJ2-2; weak D call: TRBD2 (5 bases). From germline, CDR1 is GTSNPN and CDR2 SVGIG (reference sequence). The CDR3 totals 16 residues. Trimming pared 3 bases from V and 7 bases from J, leaving 21 bases between.

This clonotype was observed at least ten times. V is TRBV27 and J is TRBJ2-2; maybe TRBD1 (5 bases). This CDR3 has 13 residues. The V gene's germline CDR1 is MNHEY and CDR2 SMNVEV (reference sequence). V was shortened by 6 bases and J by 1 base, with 6 bases between the two germline ends. The CDR3 sequence is CASRGQNTGELFF. CDR3 nucleotides: TGTGCCAGCAGAGGACAGAACACCGGGGAGCTGTTTTTT.

The V call is TRBV9, the J call TRBJ2-7; the D gene is possibly TRBD1 (6 bases). The V and J ends lost 3 bases and 2 bases respectively, with 12 bases between them. Germline lookup yields CDR1 SGDLS and CDR2 YYNGEE. CDR3 length: 14 amino acids. In DNA form, the CDR3 reads TGTGCCAGCAGCGAGGACAGTAGCCCCTACGAGCAGTACTTC. It codes for CASSEDSSPYEQYF. Combining the CDR3 with reference TRBV9 and TRBJ2-7 gives the whole variable domain DSGVTQTPKHLITATGQRVTLRCSPRSGDLSVYWYQQSLDQGLQFLIQYYNGEERAKGNILERFSAQQFPDLHSELNLSSLELGDSALYFCASSEDSSPYEQYFGPGTRLTVT.

The table lists this clonotype with many counts. The chain uses TRBV11-2 and TRBJ2-1; D gene unclear. Between the trimmed V and J ends, which lost 0 bases and 10 bases, there was a span of 13 bases. Germline assignment: CDR1 SGHAT and CDR2 FQNNGV. This CDR3 has 14 amino acids. The DNA for the CDR3 is TGTGCCAGCAGCTTAGACCGACTGGACGGGGAGCAGTTCTTC. It encodes CASSLDRLDGEQFF. Combining the CDR3 with reference TRBV11-2 and TRBJ2-1 gives the whole variable domain EAGVAQSPRYKIIEKRQSVAFWCNPISGHATLYWYQQILGQGPKLLIQFQNNGVVDDSQLPKDRFSAERLKGVDSTLKIQPAKLEDSAVYLCASSLDRLDGEQFFGPGTRLTVL.

This clonotype was recorded at least ten times. The chain couples TRBV20-1 to TRBJ1-1; the D gene is possibly TRBD1 (6 bases). Deletions cut 5 bases from V and 3 bases from J, with 13 bases between. Germline V gene lookup returns CDR1 DFQATT and CDR2 SNEGSKA (reference sequence). This CDR3 comprises 13 residues. The DNA of the CDR3 is TGCAGTGCTTACCGGGGGCAGGACACTGAAGCTTTCTTT. Protein sequence: CSAYRGQDTEAFF.

This clonotype was seen a few times. V is TRBV15 and J is TRBJ2-5; D may be TRBD1 or TRBD2 (5 bases each). CDR3 length: 15 amino acids. Trimming took off 0 bases at V and 4 bases at J, with 12 bases between the two ends. CDR1 and CDR2 (germline): LNHNV, YYDKDF (reference sequence). The CDR3 DNA reads TGTGCCACCAGCAGAGATTGGGGGAGAGCAGAGACCCAGTACTTC. Protein: CATSRDWGRAETQYF.

Note on this clonotype: One end of the junction is discordant with germline, which a read error may explain. CDR3 amino acids: CTSSLAAAGNYGYTF. The CDR3 region has the DNA TGTACCAGCAGTTTAGCGGCCGCCGGGAACTATGGCTACACCTTC. J is TRBJ1-2 and V is TRBV27; D is undetermined. This CDR3 has 15 residues. CDR1 is MNHEY and CDR2 is SMNVEV in the germline V gene (reference sequence).

This clonotype showed up many times. The V gene is TRBV28, the J gene TRBJ1-1; D gene ambiguous. Germline CDR1 reads MDHEN; CDR2 reads SYDVKM. CDR3 size: 13 residues. Trimming stripped 6 bases from V and 6 bases from J, with 14 bases between. The CDR3: CASSLPGQPEAFF. Written as DNA, the CDR3 is TGTGCCAGCAGCCTTCCGGGCCAACCTGAAGCTTTCTTT.

This clonotype was seen many times. The V and J genes are TRBV2 and TRBJ1-1; D unresolved. CDR1 SNHLY and CDR2 FYNNEI come from the germline V gene. The CDR3 is 13 residues long. V lost 1 base and J 2 bases, leaving 5 bases between the germline ends. Written as DNA, the CDR3 is TGTGCCAGCAGTGAAGAAACAAACACTGAAGCTTTCTTT. Protein sequence: CASSEETNTEAFF.

This clonotype was picked up a small number of times. V usage is TRBV28 and J usage is TRBJ2-1, with D unresolved. Trimming shortened V by 6 bases and J by 7 bases, and 19 bases separated the two germline ends. The CDR3 consists of 15 residues. The germline V gene encodes CDR1 MDHEN and CDR2 SYDVKM. The DNA for the CDR3 is TGTGCCAGCAGACGAGGAGTGTGGGCTAGTAATGAGCAGTTCTTC. This gives the protein CASRRGVWASNEQFF.

In its sample, this clonotype was seen a few times. This CDR3 fails to terminate in the conserved phenylalanine or tryptophan, so it likely reflects a read error. The chain employs TRBV10-3 and TRBJ1-2; 10 bases align to TRBD1. The V segment lost 5 bases and the J segment 0 bases; nucleotides outside the gene matches: 9. The CDR3 runs 17 residues. Germline V gene sequence: CDR1 ENHRY, CDR2 SYGVKD. The DNA for the CDR3 is TGTGCCATCAGTAGGGGACAGGGGATGGAACCTAACTATGGCTACACCCTC. Encoded protein: CAISRGQGMEPNYGYTL.